The clone carrying this T cell receptor beta chain was seen many times. It was with a sample-barcoded 5' primer and a J-beta primer mix that a second PCR of roughly 7 to 12 cycles was run. A single record per CDR3 protein comes from TCRdb applying MiXCR to the 5' RACE reads. The sample yields 600,000 or so distinct CDR3 sequences, approximately 30% seen once. The data were obtained in a study of blood T cells in healthy people across ages. The CDR3 has 16 amino acids. The TCR was taken from a woman older than 75 in good health. The sequencing sample was made of blood. The chain employs TRBV21-1 and TRBJ2-3; the DNA was not used to check the table's D call, TRBD2. TRBV21-1 counts as a pseudogene. CDR3 residues: CASSKPSGGFSDTQYF. The CDR3 DNA follows: TGTGCCAGCAGCAAACCCAGCGGGGGGTTTTCAGATACGCAGTATTTT.